This TCR beta chain was sequenced in a study of early T cells in non-severe SARS-CoV-2 infection. Background on the study: From unsorted whole blood, bulk RNA was sequenced, and the chains remained unpaired. Findings and caveats of the study: CD4 and private specificities were missed by VDJdb matching, which favored anti-spike CD8 responses.

Points on this clonotype: Its antigen is not identified.

The germline CDR1 and CDR2 sequences are SEHNR and FQNEAQ (reference sequence). Unmatched junction bases numbered 8, after V lost 1 base and J lost 3 bases. The CDR3 is 16 residues long. Unique molecular identifiers were attached to individual cDNA molecules. MiXCR, applied by TCRdb to the 5' RACE reads, yields one record per CDR3 protein. The table includes 100,000 to 150,000 distinct CDR3 sequences, 14% to 15% detected once. The chain carries TRBV7-9 and TRBJ1-2, with 7 bases aligning to TRBD1. The sequence came from an adult who was a healthcare worker with PCR-confirmed SARS-CoV-2 infection or an uninfected control (not recorded which). Sequences were obtained from whole blood. CDR3 loop: CASSLVADRADYGYTF. As DNA, the CDR3 is TGTGCCAGCAGCTTAGTGGCTGACAGGGCAGACTATGGCTACACCTTC. Based on the CDR3 plus reference TRBV7-9 and TRBJ1-2, the full variable domain is DTGVSQNPRHKITKRGQNVTFRCDPISEHNRLYWYRQTLGQGPEFLTYFQNEAQLEKSRLLSDRFSAERPKGSFSTLEIQRTEQGDSAMYLCASSLVADRADYGYTFGSGTRLTVV.